This T cell receptor beta chain was sequenced in a study of blood T cell repertoires in COVID-19. Overall study: Collection of acute and convalescent COVID-19 samples took place in the United States, Italy and Spain.

Recruits, aged about 18 to 100 years, lived in 24 US areas. In Cohort 3, a recovered donor had either two negative PCRs, clearance, or symptom resolution. In the original processing: Amplification with reference gene primers provided the estimates of nucleated cell counts. TCRdb's table, derived via immunoSEQ multiplex PCR, lists solely in-frame clones and lacks some. V, J and clone size were drawn from that table, and D and trimming were deduced from the DNA. The sample lists 200,000 to 250,000 clones, around 88% occurring once. V lost 10 bases, J lost 6 bases, and 12 bases lay in between. Germline V gives CDR1 LNHDA, CDR2 SQIVND (reference sequence). The length of the CDR3 is 11 residues.

The sequencing sample was made of PBMCs or T cells enriched from blood (not recorded which). This sequence joins TRBV19 and TRBJ1-2; D is perhaps TRBD1 (6 bases). The TCR comes from a woman between 50 and 59 years old who had recovered from COVID-19. CDR3 DNA sequence: TGTGCCATCCGGACAGCACATGGCTACACCTTC. It yields the protein CAIRTAHGYTF.